This T cell receptor beta chain was captured by sequencing in a study of T cell responses to AZD1222 COVID-19 vaccine. As for this clone: As yet, its antigen is unknown.

Only in-frame clones appear in the TCRdb table, and some are missing; sequencing was by immunoSEQ multiplex PCR. This sample carries about 120,000 clones, approximately 85% of them seen once, and the ten largest clones take 3% to 4%. Trimming shortened V by 6 bases and J by 7 bases, and 18 bases separated the two germline ends. The CDR3 spans 14 residues. Per germline, CDR1 LNHDA and CDR2 SQIVND (reference sequence). Points from the study as a whole: The reported proportion of spike-specific TCRs targeting unmutated variant regions was nearly half. Regions 160-218 and 743-854 dominated among vaccine-associated CD4 TCRs spanning spike. Donors were largely white British and mainly female; clonal diversity was possibly underestimated. Breadth and depth of Spike-specific TCRs rose after two AZD1222 doses.

The sample in question was peripheral blood, obtained on day 0 of MenACWY control vaccination. The rearrangement uses TRBV19 and TRBJ1-2; D remains ambiguous. This TCR derives from an adult in good health. In DNA form, the CDR3 reads TGTGCCAGTAGCTCCACCGCTAGGGTAGGTGGCTACACCTTC. Translation: CASSSTARVGGYTF.